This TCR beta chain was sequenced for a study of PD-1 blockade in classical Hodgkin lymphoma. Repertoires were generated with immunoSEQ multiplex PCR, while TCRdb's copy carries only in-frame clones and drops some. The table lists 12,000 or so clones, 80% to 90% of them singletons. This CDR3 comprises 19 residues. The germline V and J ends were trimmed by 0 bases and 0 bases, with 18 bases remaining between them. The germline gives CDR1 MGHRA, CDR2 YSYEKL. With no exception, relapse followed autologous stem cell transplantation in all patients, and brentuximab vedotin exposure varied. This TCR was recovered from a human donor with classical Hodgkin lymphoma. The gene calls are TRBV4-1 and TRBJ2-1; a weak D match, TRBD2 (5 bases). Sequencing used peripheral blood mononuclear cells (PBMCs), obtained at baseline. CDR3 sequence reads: CASSQDIQGGPGSYNEQFF. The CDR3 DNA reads TGCGCCAGCAGCCAAGATATACAAGGCGGGCCGGGCTCCTACAATGAGCAGTTCTTC.